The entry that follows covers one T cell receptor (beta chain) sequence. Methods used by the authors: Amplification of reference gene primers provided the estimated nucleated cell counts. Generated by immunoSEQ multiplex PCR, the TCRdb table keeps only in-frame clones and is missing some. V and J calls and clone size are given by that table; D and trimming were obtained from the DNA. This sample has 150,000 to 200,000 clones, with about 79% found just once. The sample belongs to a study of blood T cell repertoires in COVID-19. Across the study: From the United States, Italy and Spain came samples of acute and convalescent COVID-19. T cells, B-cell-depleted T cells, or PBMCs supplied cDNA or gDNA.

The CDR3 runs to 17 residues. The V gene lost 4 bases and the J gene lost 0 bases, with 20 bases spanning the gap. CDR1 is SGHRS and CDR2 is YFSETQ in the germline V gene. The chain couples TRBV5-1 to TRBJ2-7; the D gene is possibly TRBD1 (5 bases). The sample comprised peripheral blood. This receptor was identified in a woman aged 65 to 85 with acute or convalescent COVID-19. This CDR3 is CASSPTMTDLYSYEQYF. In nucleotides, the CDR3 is TGCGCCAGCAGCCCGACAATGACAGACCTCTACTCCTACGAGCAGTACTTC.